This section outlines one T cell receptor (beta chain) sequence together with its context. The sample belongs to a study of blood T cell repertoires in COVID-19. Study processing details: It was from reference gene primer amplification that nucleated cell counts were estimated. This table comes from immunoSEQ multiplex PCR, and its TCRdb copy is limited to in-frame clones, with some not included. Clonal size and the V and J genes are those of that table, whereas D and trimming came from the DNA. The sample lists about 90,000 clones, approximately 90% seen once, with approximately 2.3% in the top ten. V shed 10 bases, J shed 8 bases, and the junction held 7 bases outside the gene matches. Germline V gene data show CDR1 as SGHTA and CDR2 as FQGNSA. CDR3 size: 14 residues.

The chain uses TRBV7-2 and TRBJ2-2, with 13 bases fitting TRBD2. The TCR sequence derives from a human donor with active COVID-19. The donor label of this sample is uncertain. Specimen: peripheral blood. DNA for the CDR3: TGTGCCACCCAGGGGACTAGCGGGGTTGGGGAGCTGTTTTTT. Its protein is CATQGTSGVGELFF.